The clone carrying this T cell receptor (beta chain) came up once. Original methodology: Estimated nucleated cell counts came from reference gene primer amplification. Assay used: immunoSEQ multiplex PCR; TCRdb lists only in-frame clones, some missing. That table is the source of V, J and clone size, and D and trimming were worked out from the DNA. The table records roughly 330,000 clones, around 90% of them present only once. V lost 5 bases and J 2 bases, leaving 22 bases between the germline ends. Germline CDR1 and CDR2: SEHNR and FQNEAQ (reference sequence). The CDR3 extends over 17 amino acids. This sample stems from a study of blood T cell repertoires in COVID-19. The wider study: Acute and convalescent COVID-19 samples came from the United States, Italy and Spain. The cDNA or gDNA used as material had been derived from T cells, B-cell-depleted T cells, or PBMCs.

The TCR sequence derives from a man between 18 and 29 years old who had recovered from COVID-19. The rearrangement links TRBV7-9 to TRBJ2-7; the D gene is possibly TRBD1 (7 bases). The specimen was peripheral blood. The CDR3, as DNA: TGTGCCAGCAGCCAAGCCTTAGCGGACAGGAGGCCCTACGAGCAGTACTTC. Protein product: CASSQALADRRPYEQYF.